Reported below is one T cell receptor (beta chain). The antigen is undetermined. TCRdb independently ran MiXCR on the 5' RACE reads; one entry per CDR3 protein. The data show roughly 1.6 million distinct CDR3 sequences, with around 29% seen just once and under 0.35% held by the top ten. This sample was taken from a study of identical twins. After removal of 2 bases from V and 10 bases from J, the junction contained 8 bases not matched to a gene. Germline V gives CDR1 SGHTA, CDR2 FQGNSA. The CDR3 covers 14 residues. Study conclusions and caveats: Out-of-frame alpha sequences shared by twins were enriched for low generation probability.

The sample consisted of cord blood. This TCR was sampled from a newborn girl in good health. The J gene is TRBJ2-1, the V gene TRBV7-2; 7 bases fit TRBD1. The CDR3 DNA reads as TGTGCCAGCAGCTTAACCACAGGGGCCTACGAGCAGTTCTTC. Its protein is CASSLTTGAYEQFF.